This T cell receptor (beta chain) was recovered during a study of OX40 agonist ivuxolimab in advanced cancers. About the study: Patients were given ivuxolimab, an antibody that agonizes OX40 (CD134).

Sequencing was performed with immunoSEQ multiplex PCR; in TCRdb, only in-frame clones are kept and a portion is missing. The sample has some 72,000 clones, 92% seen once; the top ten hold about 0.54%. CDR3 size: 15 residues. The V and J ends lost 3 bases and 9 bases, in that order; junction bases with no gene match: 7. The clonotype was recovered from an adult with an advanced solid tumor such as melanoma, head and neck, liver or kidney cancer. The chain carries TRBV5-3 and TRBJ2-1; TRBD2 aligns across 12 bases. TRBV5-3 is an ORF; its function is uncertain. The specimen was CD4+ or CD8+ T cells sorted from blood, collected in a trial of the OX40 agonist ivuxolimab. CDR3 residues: CARSSPSGRAGEQFF. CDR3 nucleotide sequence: TGTGCCAGAAGCTCACCTAGCGGGAGGGCCGGTGAGCAGTTCTTC.